The subject of this entry is one TCR beta chain. Antigen specificity is unknown. The data were obtained in a study of cytomegalovirus exposure and HLA in healthy donors. Study-wide results and caveats: Most TCRs appeared rarely, but some public TCRs recurred in many donors.

13 Jbeta primers and 60 Vbeta primers were used for the PCR. The protocol was immunoSEQ multiplex PCR, while the TCRdb copy is restricted to in-frame clones and leaves out a portion. Here the sample spans 75,000 to 80,000 clones, about 81% being singletons. The CDR3 spans 13 residues. CDR1 SGHTA and CDR2 FQGNSA come from the germline V gene. Trimming removed 5 bases from V and 2 bases from J, with 9 bases in between. The sequenced sample was PBMCs. The receptor was derived from a woman aged 40-49 years in good health and CMV-seropositive. The genes are TRBV7-2 and TRBJ1-1; possible D gene TRBD1, 5 bases. As DNA, the CDR3 is TGTGCCAGCAGCACCCAGGGTAACACTGAAGCTTTCTTT. Its protein is CASSTQGNTEAFF.